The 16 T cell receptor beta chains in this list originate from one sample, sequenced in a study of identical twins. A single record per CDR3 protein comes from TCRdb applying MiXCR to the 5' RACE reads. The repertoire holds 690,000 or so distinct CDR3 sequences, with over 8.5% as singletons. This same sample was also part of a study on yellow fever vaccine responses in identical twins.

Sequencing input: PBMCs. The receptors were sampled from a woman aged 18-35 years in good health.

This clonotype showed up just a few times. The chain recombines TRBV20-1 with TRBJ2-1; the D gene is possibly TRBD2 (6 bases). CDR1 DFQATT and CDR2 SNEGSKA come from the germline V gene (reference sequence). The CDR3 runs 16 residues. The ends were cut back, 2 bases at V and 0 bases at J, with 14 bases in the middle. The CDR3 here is CSARSSREFSYNEQFF. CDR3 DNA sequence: TGCAGTGCTAGAAGTAGCCGGGAGTTCTCCTACAATGAGCAGTTCTTC.

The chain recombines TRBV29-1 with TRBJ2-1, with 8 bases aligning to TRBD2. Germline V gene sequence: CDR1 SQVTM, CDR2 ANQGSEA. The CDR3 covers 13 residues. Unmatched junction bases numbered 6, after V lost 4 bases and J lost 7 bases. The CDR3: CSVAQRERNEQFF. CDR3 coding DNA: TGCAGCGTTGCCCAGCGGGAGAGGAATGAGCAGTTCTTC.

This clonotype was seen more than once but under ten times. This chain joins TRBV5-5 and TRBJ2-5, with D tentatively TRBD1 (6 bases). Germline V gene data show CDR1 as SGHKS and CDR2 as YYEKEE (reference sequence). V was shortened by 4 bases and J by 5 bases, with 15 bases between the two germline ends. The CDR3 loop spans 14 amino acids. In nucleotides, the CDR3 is TGTGCCAGCAGCCCACAGGGTCTGGGGGAGACCCAGTACTTC. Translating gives CASSPQGLGETQYF.

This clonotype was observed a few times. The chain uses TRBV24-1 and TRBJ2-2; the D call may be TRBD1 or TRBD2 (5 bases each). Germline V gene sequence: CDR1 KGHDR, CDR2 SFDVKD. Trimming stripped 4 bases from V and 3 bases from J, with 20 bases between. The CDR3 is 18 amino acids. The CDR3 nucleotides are TGTGCCACCAGTGACCCTCCCGGGGCTTCGGCGTACACCGGGGAGCTGTTTTTT. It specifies CATSDPPGASAYTGELFF.

For the CDR3, the DNA is TGCAGTGTTGGATGGGCGGGAGATCAGAATGAGCAGTTCTTC. It yields the protein CSVGWAGDQNEQFF. This chain joins TRBV20-1 and TRBJ2-1, with 7 nucleotides matching TRBD2. The CDR3 is 14 residues long. The germline CDR1 and CDR2 sequences are DFQATT and SNEGSKA (reference sequence). The V segment lost 7 bases and the J segment 7 bases; nucleotides outside the gene matches: 13.

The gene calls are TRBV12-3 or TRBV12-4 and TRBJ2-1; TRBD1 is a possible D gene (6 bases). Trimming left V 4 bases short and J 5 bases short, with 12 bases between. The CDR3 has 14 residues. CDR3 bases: TGTGCCAGCAGTTCCCGGGACACAAACAATGAGCAGTTCTTC. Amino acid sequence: CASSSRDTNNEQFF.

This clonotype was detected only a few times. This CDR3 reads CASSYGTYNSPLHF. CDR3 nucleotide sequence: TGTGCCAGCAGCTATGGGACATATAATTCACCCCTCCACTTT. This sequence joins TRBV7-2 and TRBJ1-6, with a weak D call TRBD1 (6 bases). CDR1 is SGHTA, CDR2 FQGNSA, per germline. The CDR3 totals 14 residues. V gave up 4 bases and J gave up 4 bases, with 8 bases separating them.

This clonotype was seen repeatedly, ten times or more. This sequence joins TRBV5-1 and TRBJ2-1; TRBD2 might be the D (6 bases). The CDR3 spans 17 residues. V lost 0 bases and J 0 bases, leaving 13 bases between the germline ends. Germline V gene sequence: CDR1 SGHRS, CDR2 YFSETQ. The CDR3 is CASSLGRRESSYNEQFF. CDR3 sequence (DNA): TGCGCCAGCAGCTTGGGACGGAGGGAGAGCTCCTACAATGAGCAGTTCTTC.

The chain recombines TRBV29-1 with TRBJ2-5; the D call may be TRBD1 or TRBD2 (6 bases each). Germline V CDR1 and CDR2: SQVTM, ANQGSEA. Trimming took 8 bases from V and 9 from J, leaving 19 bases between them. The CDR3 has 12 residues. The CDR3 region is CSSGQWRVAQYF. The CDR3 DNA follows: TGCAGCTCCGGACAGTGGAGGGTTGCCCAGTACTTC.

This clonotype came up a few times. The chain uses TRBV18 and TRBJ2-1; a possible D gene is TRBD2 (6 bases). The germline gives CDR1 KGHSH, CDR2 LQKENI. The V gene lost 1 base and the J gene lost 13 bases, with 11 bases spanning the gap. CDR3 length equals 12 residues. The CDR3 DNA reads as TGTGCCAGCTCACCACGGGACTCCCTCCAGTTCTTC. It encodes CASSPRDSLQFF.

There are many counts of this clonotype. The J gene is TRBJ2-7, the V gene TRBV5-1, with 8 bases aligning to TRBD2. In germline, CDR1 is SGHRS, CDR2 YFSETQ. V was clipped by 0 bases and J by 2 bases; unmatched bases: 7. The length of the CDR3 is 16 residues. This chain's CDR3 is CASSLVSGTRAYEQYF. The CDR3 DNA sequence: TGCGCCAGCAGCTTGGTTTCGGGGACTAGAGCCTACGAGCAGTACTTC.

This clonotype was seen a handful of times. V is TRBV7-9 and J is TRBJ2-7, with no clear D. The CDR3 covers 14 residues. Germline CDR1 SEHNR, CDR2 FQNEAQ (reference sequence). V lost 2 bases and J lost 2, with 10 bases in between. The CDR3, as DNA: TGTGCCAGCAGCTTAAGCTGGGCAGCCTACGAGCAGTACTTC. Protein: CASSLSWAAYEQYF.

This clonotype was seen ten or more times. CDR3 in DNA: TGTGCCAGCAGCTCAGCTGTCTCAGATACGCAGTATTTT. Residues: CASSSAVSDTQYF. V gene TRBV7-8 combines with J gene TRBJ2-3; no clear D. Germline V gives CDR1 SGHVS, CDR2 FQNEAQ. This CDR3 comprises 13 residues. With 4 bases removed from V and 4 bases from J, the gap between germline ends came to 9 bases. Combining the CDR3 with reference TRBV7-8 and TRBJ2-3 gives the whole variable domain GAGVSQSPRYKVAKRGQDVALRCDPISGHVSLFWYQQALGQGPEFLTYFQNEAQLDKSGLPSDRFFAERPEGSVSTLKIQRTQQEDSAVYLCASSSAVSDTQYFGPGTRLTVL.

CDR3 in amino acids: CAWRGLAAYNEQFF. In DNA form, the CDR3 reads TGTGCCTGGAGGGGGCTAGCTGCCTACAATGAGCAGTTCTTC. This rearrangement joins TRBV30 to TRBJ2-1; D possibly uses TRBD1 or TRBD2 (5 bases each). V shed 3 bases and J shed 2 bases, with 11 bases lying between them. This CDR3 is 14 amino acids long. Germline assignment: CDR1 GTSNPN and CDR2 SVGIG (reference sequence).

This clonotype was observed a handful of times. Written as DNA, the CDR3 is TGCAGTGCTAGAGTAGGAGGGACACGAGCCTACAATGAGCAGTTCTTC. Protein: CSARVGGTRAYNEQFF. This chain joins TRBV20-1 and TRBJ2-1, with D perhaps matching TRBD1 or TRBD2 (6 bases each). CDR3 length: 16 amino acids. Germline CDR1 reads DFQATT; CDR2 reads SNEGSKA (reference sequence). Trimming stripped 1 base from V and 2 bases from J, with 15 bases between.

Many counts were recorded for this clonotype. The CDR3 sequence is CASSYTGSPRGGETQYF. For the CDR3, the DNA is TGTGCCAGCAGTTACACAGGGAGCCCCCGGGGGGGAGAGACCCAGTACTTC. The V call is TRBV12-3 or TRBV12-4, the J call TRBJ2-5; 8 nucleotides agree with TRBD2. Trimming removed 4 bases from V and 4 bases from J; junction bases left unmatched: 14. CDR3 length: 17 residues.